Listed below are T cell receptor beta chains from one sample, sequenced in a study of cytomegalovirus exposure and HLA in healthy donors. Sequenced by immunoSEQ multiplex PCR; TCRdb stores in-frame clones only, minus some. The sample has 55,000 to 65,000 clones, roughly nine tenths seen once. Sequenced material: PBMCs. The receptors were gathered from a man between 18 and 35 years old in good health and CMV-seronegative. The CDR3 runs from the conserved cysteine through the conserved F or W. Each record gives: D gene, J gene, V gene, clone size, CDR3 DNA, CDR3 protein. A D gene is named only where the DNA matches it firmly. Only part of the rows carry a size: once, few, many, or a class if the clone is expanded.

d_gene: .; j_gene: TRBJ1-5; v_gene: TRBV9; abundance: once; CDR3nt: TGTGCCAGCAGCGCCGGTGGGGGCCATCAGCCCCAGCATTTT; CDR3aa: CASSAGGGHQPQHF
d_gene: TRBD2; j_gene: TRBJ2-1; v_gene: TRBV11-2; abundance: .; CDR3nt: TGTGCCAGCAGCTTTCTAGCGGGAGCCTACAATGAGCAGTTCTTC; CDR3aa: CASSFLAGAYNEQFF
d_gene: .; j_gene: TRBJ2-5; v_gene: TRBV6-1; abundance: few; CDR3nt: TGTGCCAGCAGTGAAGCGGCGACCGGGGAGACCCAGTACTTC; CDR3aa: CASSEAATGETQYF
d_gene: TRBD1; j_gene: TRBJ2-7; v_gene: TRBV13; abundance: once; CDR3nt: TGTGCCAGCAGTACAAGGGACAGGGGGCTTCTCTCCGAGCAGTACTTC; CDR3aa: CASSTRDRGLLSEQYF
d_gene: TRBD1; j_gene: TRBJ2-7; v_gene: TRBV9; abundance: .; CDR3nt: TGTGCCAGCAGCCCTGAGGCAGGGGGCTTCTACGAGCAGTACTTC; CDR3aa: CASSPEAGGFYEQYF
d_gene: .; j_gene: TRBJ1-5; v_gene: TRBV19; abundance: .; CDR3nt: TGTGCCAGTAGCCAAGGTGCGGGGGCTAACAATCAGCCCCAGCATTTT; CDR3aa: CASSQGAGANNQPQHF
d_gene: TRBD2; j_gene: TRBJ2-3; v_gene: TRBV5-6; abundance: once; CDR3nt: TGTGCCAGCAGCTTGCCTAGCGGGCCCTCTTCTGCGCAGTATTTT; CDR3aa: CASSLPSGPSSAQYF
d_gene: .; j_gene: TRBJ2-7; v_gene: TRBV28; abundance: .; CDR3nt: TGTGCCAGCATTAGGGGCGATCCTACCGCCGAGCAGTACTTC; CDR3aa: CASIRGDPTAEQYF
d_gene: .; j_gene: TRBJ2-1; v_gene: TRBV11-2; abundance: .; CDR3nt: TGTGCCAGCAGCTTATTCCCCAGGGGTGATGAGCAGTTCTTC; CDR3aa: CASSLFPRGDEQFF
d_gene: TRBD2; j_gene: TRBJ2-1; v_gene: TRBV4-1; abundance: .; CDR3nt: TGCGCCAGCAGCCACCCGGGACTAGAGAATGAGCAGTTCTTC; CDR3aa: CASSHPGLENEQFF
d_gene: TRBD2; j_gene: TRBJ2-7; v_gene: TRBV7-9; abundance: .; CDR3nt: TGTGCCAGCAGCTTAGCTTCTAGCGGGGTAGGTCGCCTCTACGAGCAGTACTTC; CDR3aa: CASSLASSGVGRLYEQYF
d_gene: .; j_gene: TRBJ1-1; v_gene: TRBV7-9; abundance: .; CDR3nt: TGTGCCAGCAGCTTAGCTCCCCGGTCCAATGAAGCTTTCTTT; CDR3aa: CASSLAPRSNEAFF
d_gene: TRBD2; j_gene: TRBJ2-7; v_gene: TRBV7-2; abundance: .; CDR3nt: TGTGCCAGCAGCTTCACGGGAGGGGGAGAGCAGTACTTC; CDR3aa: CASSFTGGGEQYF
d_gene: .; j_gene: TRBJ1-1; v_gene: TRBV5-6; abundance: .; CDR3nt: TGTGCCAGCAGCTTGTTGGCAGGGAACACTGAAGCTTTCTTT; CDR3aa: CASSLLAGNTEAFF
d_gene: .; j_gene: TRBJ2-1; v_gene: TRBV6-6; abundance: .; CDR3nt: TGTGCCAGCAGTCACCGGGGCGGGGAAGATTACAATGAGCAGTTCTTC; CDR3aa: CASSHRGGEDYNEQFF
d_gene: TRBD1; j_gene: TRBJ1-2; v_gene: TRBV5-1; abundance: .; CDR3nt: TGCGCCAGCAGCCAGGACAGGGTTAGGGATGGCTACACCTTC; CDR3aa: CASSQDRVRDGYTF
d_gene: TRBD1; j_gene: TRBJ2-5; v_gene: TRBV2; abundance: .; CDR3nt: TGTGCCATCGCCCGGGACAGCAGCCTAGAGACCCAGTACTTC; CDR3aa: CAIARDSSLETQYF
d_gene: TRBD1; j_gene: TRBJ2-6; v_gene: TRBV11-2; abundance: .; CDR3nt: TGTGCCAGCAGCTTAACAGGGGGCTTTTCTGGGGCCAACGTCCTGACTTTC; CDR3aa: CASSLTGGFSGANVLTF
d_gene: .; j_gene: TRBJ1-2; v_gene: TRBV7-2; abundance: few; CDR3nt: TGTGCCAGCAGCCGCGTGGGGACACAAACACCGGGCGGCTACACCTTC; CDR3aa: CASSRVGTQTPGGYTF
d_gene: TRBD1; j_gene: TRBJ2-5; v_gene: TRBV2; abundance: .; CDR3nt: TGTGCCAGCAGTGAGGACAGGGCGGAGGAGACCCAGTACTTC; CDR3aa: CASSEDRAEETQYF
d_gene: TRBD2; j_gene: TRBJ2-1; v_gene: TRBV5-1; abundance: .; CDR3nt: TGCGCCAGCAGCTTGGTTGTCCTAGCGGGAGGGCAGGGTTTCGGTGAGCAGTTCTTC; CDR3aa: CASSLVVLAGGQGFGEQFF
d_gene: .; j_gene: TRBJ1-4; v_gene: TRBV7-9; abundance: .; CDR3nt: TGTGCCAGCAGCTCCTCGACAGTAGGGGAAAAACTGTTTTTT; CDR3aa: CASSSSTVGEKLFF
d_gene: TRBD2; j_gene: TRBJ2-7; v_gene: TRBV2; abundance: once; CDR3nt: TGTGCCAGCAGTCCCGGGACTAGCGGGAGGGCCGACGACGGGCAGTACTTC; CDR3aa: CASSPGTSGRADDGQYF
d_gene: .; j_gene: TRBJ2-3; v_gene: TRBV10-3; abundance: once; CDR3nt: TGTGCCATCACCCTAGGAGAGACAGATACGCAGTATTTT; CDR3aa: CAITLGETDTQYF
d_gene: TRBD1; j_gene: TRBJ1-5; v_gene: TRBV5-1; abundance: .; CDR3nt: TGCGCCAGCAGCTTGGGACAGGGTGTGGATCAGCCCCAGCATTTT; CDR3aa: CASSLGQGVDQPQHF
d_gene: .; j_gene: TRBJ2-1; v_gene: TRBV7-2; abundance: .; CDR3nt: TGTGCCAGCAGTCAGGGTTACTCCTCCTACAATGAGCAGTTCTTC; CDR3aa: CASSQGYSSYNEQFF
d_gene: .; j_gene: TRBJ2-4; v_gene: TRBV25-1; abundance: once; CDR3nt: TGTGCCAGCAGTGATATCGGTAGCGGACTAGCCAAAAACATTCAGTACTTC; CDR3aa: CASSDIGSGLAKNIQYF
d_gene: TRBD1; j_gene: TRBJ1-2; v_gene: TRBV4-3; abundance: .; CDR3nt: TGCGCCAGCAGCCAACGGACAGGGTATCATGGCTACACCTTC; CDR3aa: CASSQRTGYHGYTF
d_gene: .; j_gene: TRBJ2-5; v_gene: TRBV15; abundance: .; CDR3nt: TGTGCCACCAGCAGACCCCCGCGGGAGACCCAGTACTTC; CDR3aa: CATSRPPRETQYF
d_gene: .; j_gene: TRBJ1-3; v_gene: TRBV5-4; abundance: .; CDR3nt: TGTGCCAGCAGTTATGGGCCCCCTGGAAACACCATATATTTT; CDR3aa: CASSYGPPGNTIYF
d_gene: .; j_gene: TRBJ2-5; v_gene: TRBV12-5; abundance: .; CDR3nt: TGTGCTAGTGGTTTGGGGACAGAAGAGACCCAGTACTTC; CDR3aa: CASGLGTEETQYF
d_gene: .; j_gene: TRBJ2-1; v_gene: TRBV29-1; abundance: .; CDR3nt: TGCAGCGTTGGGGACTTCTCCTACAATGAGCAGTTCTTC; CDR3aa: CSVGDFSYNEQFF
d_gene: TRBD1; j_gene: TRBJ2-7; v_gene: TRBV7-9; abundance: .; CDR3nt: TGTGCCAGCAGCTTAACACTAGGACAGGGAGCCGAGCAGTACTTC; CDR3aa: CASSLTLGQGAEQYF
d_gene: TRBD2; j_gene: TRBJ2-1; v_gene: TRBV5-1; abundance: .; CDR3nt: TGCGCCAGCAGCCCGGGACTAGCGGGAGTCAATGAGCAGTTCTTC; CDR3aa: CASSPGLAGVNEQFF
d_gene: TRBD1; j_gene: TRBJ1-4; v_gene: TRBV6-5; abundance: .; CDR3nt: TGTGCCAGCAGTCCGAGGGACAGGGTAAATGAAAAACTGTTTTTT; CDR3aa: CASSPRDRVNEKLFF
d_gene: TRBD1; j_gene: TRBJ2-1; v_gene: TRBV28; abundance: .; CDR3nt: TGTGCCAGCAGGACAGGGGGCATGATATATGAGCAGTTCTTC; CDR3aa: CASRTGGMIYEQFF
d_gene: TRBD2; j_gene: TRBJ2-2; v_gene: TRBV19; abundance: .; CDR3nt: TGTGCCAGTAACAAACTAGCGCGCGGCGGGGAGCTGTTTTTT; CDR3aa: CASNKLARGGELFF
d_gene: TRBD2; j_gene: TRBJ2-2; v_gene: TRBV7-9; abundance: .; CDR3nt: TGTGCCAGCAGCTTGCCATTTCCGGGGGGGGACACCGGGGAGCTGTTTTTT; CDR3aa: CASSLPFPGGDTGELFF
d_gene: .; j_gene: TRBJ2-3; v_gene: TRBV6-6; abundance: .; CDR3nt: TGTGCCAGCAGTTACTCCGCGGCTAGCGAGGCGCAGTATTTT; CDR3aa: CASSYSAASEAQYF
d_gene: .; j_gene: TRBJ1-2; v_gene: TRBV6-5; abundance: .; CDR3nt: TGTGCCAGCAACTGCAATGGCTACACCTTC; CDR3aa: CASNCNGYTF
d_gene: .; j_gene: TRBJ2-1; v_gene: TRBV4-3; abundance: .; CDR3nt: TGCGCCAGCAGCCAAGATTCCAGCGGCGGGGTAAATGAGCAGTTCTTC; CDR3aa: CASSQDSSGGVNEQFF
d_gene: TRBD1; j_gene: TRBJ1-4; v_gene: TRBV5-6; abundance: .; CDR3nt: TGTGCCAGCAGCTTACAGGGGGCGAATGAAAAACTGTTTTTT; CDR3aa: CASSLQGANEKLFF
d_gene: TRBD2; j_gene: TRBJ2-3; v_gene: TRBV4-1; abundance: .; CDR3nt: TGCGCCAGCAGCCCTTGGGGACTAGCGTACGGCACAGATACGCAGTATTTT; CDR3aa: CASSPWGLAYGTDTQYF
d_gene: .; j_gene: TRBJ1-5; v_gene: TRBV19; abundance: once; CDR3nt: TGTGCCAGTACCAGTCGACGCCTTGGAGATTATGGTCAGCCCCAGCATTTT; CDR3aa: CASTSRRLGDYGQPQHF
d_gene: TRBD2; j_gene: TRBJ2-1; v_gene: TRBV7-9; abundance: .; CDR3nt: TGTGCCAGCAGCTCAGGACTAGCCTACAATGAGCAGTTCTTC; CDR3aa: CASSSGLAYNEQFF
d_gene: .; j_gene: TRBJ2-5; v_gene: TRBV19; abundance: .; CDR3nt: TGTGCCAGTAGTACAGGGGGACTGAGCTTAGAGACCCAGTACTTC; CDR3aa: CASSTGGLSLETQYF
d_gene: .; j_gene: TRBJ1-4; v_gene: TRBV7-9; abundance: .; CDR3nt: TGTGCCAGCAGCACCCCCGGGGGGCGGAATGAAAAACTGTTTTTT; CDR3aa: CASSTPGGRNEKLFF
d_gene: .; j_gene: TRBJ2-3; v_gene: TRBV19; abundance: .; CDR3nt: TGTGCCAGTAGGCAGGGAAGCACAGATACGCAGTATTTT; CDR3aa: CASRQGSTDTQYF
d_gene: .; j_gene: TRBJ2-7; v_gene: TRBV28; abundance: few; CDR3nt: TGTGCCAGCAGTTTAAAGCTCGGCGAGCAGTACTTC; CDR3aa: CASSLKLGEQYF
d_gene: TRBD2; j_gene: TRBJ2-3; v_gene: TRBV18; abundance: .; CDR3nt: TGTGCCAGCTCACCACTCTCGGGGAGCGGGAGACCAGATACGCAGTATTTT; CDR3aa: CASSPLSGSGRPDTQYF
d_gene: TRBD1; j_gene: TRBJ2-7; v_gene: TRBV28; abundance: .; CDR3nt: TGTGCCAGCAGTTCCGACCGGGACAGCTACTACGAGCAGTACTTC; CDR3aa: CASSSDRDSYYEQYF
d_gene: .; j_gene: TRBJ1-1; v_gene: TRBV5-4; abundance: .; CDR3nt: TGTGCCAGCAGCTCACTGCTAGGGCCCGGGGGGCGGAACACTGAAGCTTTCTTT; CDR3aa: CASSSLLGPGGRNTEAFF
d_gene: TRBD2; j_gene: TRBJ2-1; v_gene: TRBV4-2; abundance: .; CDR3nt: TGTGCCAGCAGCCAAGATACCGGGACTAGCGGGAGGGACTTCGGGGGCGCCTACAATGAGCAGTTCTTC; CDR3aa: CASSQDTGTSGRDFGGAYNEQFF
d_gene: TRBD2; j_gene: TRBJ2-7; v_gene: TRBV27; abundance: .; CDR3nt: TGTGCCAGCAGTTTAGCGGGAGGGCCCTACGAGCAGTACTTC; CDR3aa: CASSLAGGPYEQYF